These 18 T cell receptor beta chains originate from one sample sequenced in a study of T-cell memory formation after mild COVID-19. From the 5' RACE reads, TCRdb called clonotypes with MiXCR, one entry per CDR3 protein. This table has just over 400,000 distinct CDR3 sequences, more than 20% appearing once. What was sequenced was PBMCs or a T cell subset sorted from them (not recorded which). The origin of the receptors is an adult woman who had mild COVID-19 (a few samples of this study predate the infection). Cell type and time point are not known.

This clonotype occurred many times. CDR3 in DNA: TGTGCCACGGACTCTGGGATAGCCAAAAACATTCAGTACTTC. Translating it yields CATDSGIAKNIQYF. The chain is built from TRBV15 and TRBJ2-4; weak D call: TRBD2 (5 bases). The germline V gene encodes CDR1 LNHNV and CDR2 YYDKDF (reference sequence). Trimming removed 9 bases at V and 0 bases at J, with 12 bases between. CDR3 length equals 14 residues.

V gene TRBV30 combines with J gene TRBJ2-3, with no clear D. V was cut by 0 bases and J by 4 bases, with 8 bases left in between. CDR1 is GTSNPN and CDR2 is SVGIG in the germline V gene (reference sequence). This CDR3 contains 13 residues. CDR3 region: CAWSVRIPDTQYF. The CDR3 DNA reads as TGTGCCTGGAGTGTACGGATCCCAGATACGCAGTATTTT.

This clonotype was observed a handful of times. The gene calls are TRBV5-1 and TRBJ2-5; D assignment may be TRBD1 or TRBD2 (5 bases each). V lost 3 bases and J lost 5, with 14 bases in between. The CDR3 runs 14 residues. Per the germline V gene, CDR1 is SGHRS and CDR2 is YFSETQ. CDR3 region: CASSSDPRGETQYF. DNA for the CDR3: TGCGCCAGCAGCTCGGACCCCCGGGGCGAGACCCAGTACTTC.

The gene calls are TRBV9 and TRBJ2-7, with D uncertain. The germline V gene has CDR1 SGDLS and CDR2 YYNGEE. The germline V and J ends were trimmed by 0 bases and 2 bases, with 9 bases remaining between them. The CDR3 sequence is 14 residues long. CDR3 sequence: CASSVATNTYEQYF. The CDR3 region has the DNA TGTGCCAGCAGCGTAGCGACAAACACCTACGAGCAGTACTTC.

This sequence joins TRBV25-1 and TRBJ2-7; TRBD2 is a possible D gene (7 bases). CDR1 and CDR2 (germline): MGHDK, SYGVNS. Trimming left V 0 bases short and J 5 bases short, with 17 bases between. The CDR3 runs 16 residues. CDR3 in DNA: TGTGCCAGCAGTGAATACGGGGGGCGGTTCGTCCACGAGCAGTACTTC. Its protein is CASSEYGGRFVHEQYF.

This clonotype turned up a few times. The chain has TRBV25-1 and TRBJ1-5, with 9 bases matching TRBD1. J was trimmed by 5 bases and V by 6 bases; bases with no gene match: 2. CDR3 length: 13 residues. Germline lookup yields CDR1 MGHDK and CDR2 SYGVNS. CDR3 DNA sequence: TGTGCCAGCAGGGGACAGGGCCATCAGCCCCAGCATTTT. Its protein product is CASRGQGHQPQHF.

This clonotype was recorded a few times. The chain is built from TRBV5-1 and TRBJ2-7; TRBD1 agrees at 9 bases. Trimming cost V 0 bases and J 4 bases; bases outside gene matches: 5. This CDR3 has 15 residues. Germline-derived CDR1 and CDR2 are SGHRS and YFSETQ. The CDR3 sequence is CASSLGQGERYEQYF. CDR3 sequence (DNA): TGCGCCAGCAGCTTGGGACAGGGGGAGAGGTACGAGCAGTACTTC.

J is TRBJ2-1 and V is TRBV12-3 or TRBV12-4; tentative D call: TRBD1 (6 bases). V shed 8 bases and J shed 8 bases, with 19 bases lying between them. CDR3 length equals 14 residues. The CDR3 coding sequence is TGTGCCAGCCTACAGGCTAGCAGGGGCTATGAGCAGTTCTTC. Its protein is CASLQASRGYEQFF.

This clonotype was counted a few times. The chain carries TRBV5-1 and TRBJ1-1; D unclear. Germline V gene sequence: CDR1 SGHRS, CDR2 YFSETQ. The CDR3 consists of 13 residues. V lost 2 bases to trimming and J lost 1 base, with 6 bases between them. CDR3 region: CASSFSQNTEAFF. CDR3 bases: TGCGCCAGCAGCTTTAGTCAGAACACTGAAGCTTTCTTT.

This clonotype was counted a few times. V gene TRBV20-1 combines with J gene TRBJ2-3; TRBD2 might be the D (6 bases). The length of the CDR3 is 14 residues. V was cut by 7 bases and J by 3 bases, with 17 bases left in between. From germline, CDR1 is DFQATT and CDR2 SNEGSKA (reference sequence). The CDR3 nucleotides read TGCAGTGGGGGAGTGGGACTCGGTACAGATACGCAGTATTTT. Its protein product is CSGGVGLGTDTQYF.

This clonotype was seen a handful of times. The rearrangement links TRBV29-1 to TRBJ2-2; possible D gene TRBD1, 5 bases. CDR1 and CDR2 from the germline V gene are SQVTM and ANQGSEA. Trimming left V 0 bases short and J 2 bases short, with 16 bases between. This CDR3 has 17 amino acids. CDR3 coding DNA: TGCAGCGTTGAAGATGGCAGGGCGAAAAGAAACACCGGGGAGCTGTTTTTT. It yields the protein CSVEDGRAKRNTGELFF.

This clonotype turned up a few times. The chain uses TRBV29-1 and TRBJ2-7; D unresolved. V dropped 3 bases and J dropped 0 bases, with 6 bases sitting between them. The CDR3 sequence is 12 residues long. The germline V gene encodes CDR1 SQVTM and CDR2 ANQGSEA. The CDR3 nucleotides read TGCAGCGTTGAGACGTTCTCCTACGAGCAGTACTTC. Translated, it gives CSVETFSYEQYF.

The V and J genes are TRBV4-2 and TRBJ1-4; 8 nucleotides agree with TRBD1. This CDR3 contains 15 residues. With 1 base clipped from V and 10 bases from J, the junction kept 8 bases outside the gene matches. The germline CDR1 and CDR2 sequences are LGHNA and YNFKEQ. CDR3 coding DNA: TGTGCCAGCAGCCAAGTCGAACAGGGGGAGGGAAAACTGTTTTTT. Translating gives CASSQVEQGEGKLFF.

This chain links TRBV29-1 with TRBJ1-6; D perhaps matches TRBD1 (5 bases). The germline V gene has CDR1 SQVTM and CDR2 ANQGSEA. The CDR3 consists of 14 residues. V was shortened by 6 bases and J by 9 bases, with 18 bases between the two germline ends. The CDR3 is CSVPRTGQASPLHF. DNA of the CDR3: TGCAGCGTCCCCCGGACGGGGCAGGCTTCACCCCTCCACTTT. Filled out from reference TRBV29-1 and TRBJ1-6, the complete variable domain reads SAVISQKPSRDICQRGTSLTIQCQVDSQVTMMFWYRQQPGQSLTLIATANQGSEATYESGFVIDKFPISRPNLTFSTLTVSNMSPEDSSIYLCSVPRTGQASPLHFGNGTRLTVT.

The V call is TRBV20-1, the J call TRBJ2-7; D might be TRBD1 or TRBD2, each matching 5 bases. Trimming removed 4 bases from V and 0 bases from J, with 16 bases in between. Looked up from germline, CDR1 is DFQATT and CDR2 is SNEGSKA (reference sequence). CDR3 size: 15 residues. The CDR3 DNA follows: TGCAGTGCTAAAGGAAGGGGACCGAGCTCCTACGAGCAGTACTTC. As protein: CSAKGRGPSSYEQYF.

The V and J genes are TRBV6-5 and TRBJ2-1; tentative D call: TRBD1 (6 bases). Trimming pared 2 bases from V and 5 bases from J, leaving 16 bases between. Germline V gene data show CDR1 as MNHEY and CDR2 as SVGAGI. The CDR3 consists of 16 residues. CDR3 nucleotide sequence: TGTGCCAGCAGTTACGGGGGCGGAGGTGCCCACAATGAGCAGTTCTTC. It encodes CASSYGGGGAHNEQFF.

A single count supports this clonotype. The rearrangement uses TRBV7-9 and TRBJ2-1; D is possibly TRBD2 (5 bases). The CDR3 consists of 15 residues. V dropped 3 bases and J dropped 6 bases, with 15 bases sitting between them. Germline CDR1 is SEHNR and CDR2 is FQNEAQ (reference sequence). The chain's CDR3 is CASSLHGPRGNEQFF. In nucleotides, the CDR3 is TGTGCCAGCAGCTTGCACGGCCCCCGGGGCAATGAGCAGTTCTTC.

This clonotype was found a few times. The V call is TRBV3-1, the J call TRBJ2-3, with D maybe TRBD2 (6 bases). V was pared by 4 bases and J by 1 base, with 15 bases between. The CDR3 has 16 residues. CDR1 LGHDT and CDR2 YNNKEL come from the germline V gene (reference sequence). The DNA of the CDR3 is TGTGCCAGCAGCCGACCGAAGACTAGTGGCACAGATACGCAGTATTTT. Translated, it gives CASSRPKTSGTDTQYF.